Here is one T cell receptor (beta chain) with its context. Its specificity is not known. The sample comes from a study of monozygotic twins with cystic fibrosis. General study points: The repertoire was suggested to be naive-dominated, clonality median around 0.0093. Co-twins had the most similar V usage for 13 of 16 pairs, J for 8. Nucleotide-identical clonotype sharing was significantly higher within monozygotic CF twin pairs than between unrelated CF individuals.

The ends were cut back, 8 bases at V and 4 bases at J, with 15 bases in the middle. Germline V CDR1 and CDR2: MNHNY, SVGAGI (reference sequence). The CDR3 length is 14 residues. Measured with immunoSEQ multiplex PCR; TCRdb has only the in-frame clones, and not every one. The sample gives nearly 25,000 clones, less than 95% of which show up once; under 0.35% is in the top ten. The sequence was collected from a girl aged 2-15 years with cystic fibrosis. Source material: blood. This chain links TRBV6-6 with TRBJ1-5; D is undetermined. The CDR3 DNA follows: TGTGCCAGCCGAGGTTGGCAGTCAAATCAGCCCCAGCATTTT. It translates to CASRGWQSNQPQHF.